The 3 T cell receptor beta chains in this list originate from one sample, sequenced in a study of blood T cell repertoires in COVID-19. The assay was immunoSEQ multiplex PCR, and TCRdb's table has in-frame clones only and misses some. The repertoire consists of approximately 200,000 clones, with less than 90% occurring once and the leading ten covering 1.1%. What was sequenced was peripheral blood. The receptors derive from a man aged 25-45 years with acute or convalescent COVID-19.

V gene TRBV29-1 combines with J gene TRBJ1-1, with 12 bases fitting TRBD1. CDR1 SQVTM and CDR2 ANQGSEA come from the germline V gene. Unmatched junction bases numbered 6, after V lost 0 bases and J lost 4 bases. This CDR3 spans 16 amino acids. This CDR3 reads CSVEEGQGAGSTEAFF. The CDR3 nucleotides read TGCAGCGTTGAAGAGGGACAGGGGGCGGGTAGCACTGAAGCTTTCTTT.

In this sample, this clone turned up a few times. This rearrangement joins TRBV27 to TRBJ1-5; TRBD1 agrees at 7 bases. CDR1 and CDR2 (germline): MNHEY, SMNVEV (reference sequence). The V gene end was trimmed by 7 bases and the J gene end by 2 bases; junction bases not matched to a gene: 5. The CDR3 spans 14 residues. The CDR3 region has the DNA TGTGCCAGCAAAGGGGGCTCGGGCAATCAGCCCCAGCATTTT. It is translated as CASKGGSGNQPQHF.

The rearrangement joins TRBV7-2 to TRBJ2-1; unclear D gene. The CDR3 runs 15 residues. Trimming shortened V by 6 bases and J by 0 bases, and 12 bases separated the two germline ends. CDR1 is SGHTA, CDR2 FQGNSA, per germline. CDR3 sequence reads: CASSRRHSSYNEQFF. The CDR3 nucleotides are TGTGCCAGCAGTCGACGACATTCCTCCTACAATGAGCAGTTCTTC.